These T cell receptor beta chains were read from a single sample in a study of blood T cell repertoires in COVID-19. Only in-frame clones appear in the TCRdb table, and some are missing; sequencing was by immunoSEQ multiplex PCR. The sample consists of hundreds of thousands of clones, over 75% of them appearing once. Sequenced material: PBMCs or T cells enriched from blood (not recorded which). The origin of the receptors is a young man who had recovered from COVID-19. Both conserved end residues are part of each CDR3. D genes are given only for firm matches. Rows may omit the clone size; those that give it use once, few, many or a size class.

TRBV6-6	TRBD2	.	TRBJ2-7	CASSHPSGSEYEQYF	TGTGCCAGCAGTCATCCTAGCGGGAGTGAATACGAGCAGTACTTC
TRBV24-1	.	.	TRBJ2-3	CATSDLSAAAADTQYF	TGTGCCACCAGTGATTTGTCGGCCGCCGCGGCAGATACGCAGTATTTT
TRBV7-2	TRBD2	.	TRBJ2-3	CASGRATDTQYF	TGTGCCAGCGGGAGGGCCACAGATACGCAGTATTTT
TRBV15	.	.	TRBJ1-3	CATSRKAQGENTIYF	TGTGCCACCAGCAGAAAAGCGCAGGGTGAAAACACCATATATTTT
TRBV11-2	TRBD2	few	TRBJ2-1	CASSLRPPVAGSYNEQFF	TGTGCCAGCAGCTTACGGCCCCCAGTAGCGGGCTCCTACAATGAGCAGTTCTTC
TRBV19	TRBD1	.	TRBJ1-2	CASNPGTGGNYGYTF	TGTGCCAGTAACCCCGGGACAGGGGGGAACTATGGCTACACCTTC
TRBV7-3	TRBD1	.	TRBJ1-2	CASSLRIPGQGALRNGYTF	TGTGCCAGCAGCTTAAGAATTCCGGGACAGGGGGCGCTTCGGAATGGCTACACCTTC
TRBV21-1	.	.	TRBJ2-7	CASSKFGTSGSQYF	TGTGCCAGCAGCAAATTCGGGACTAGCGGGAGTCAGTACTTC
TRBV6-5	.	.	TRBJ2-7	CASSLSVPTSYEQYF	TGTGCCAGCAGTCTAAGCGTCCCGACTTCCTACGAGCAGTACTTC
TRBV28	.	.	TRBJ1-5	CASSSGFGQPQHF	TGTGCCAGCAGTTCGGGTTTCGGTCAGCCCCAGCATTTT
TRBV20-1	.	.	TRBJ2-1	CSASPGNEQFF	TGCAGTGCTAGCCCGGGCAATGAGCAGTTCTTC
TRBV5-4	TRBD1	.	TRBJ1-2	CASSLYGQGVDTF	TGTGCCAGCAGCTTGTATGGACAGGGTGTAGACACCTTC
TRBV2	.	.	TRBJ1-1	CASSPTGTEAFF	TGTGCCAGCAGTCCGACAGGAACTGAAGCTTTCTTT
TRBV28	.	.	TRBJ1-4	CASSLQGSGKLFF	TGTGCCAGCTCCCTTCAGGGGAGTGGGAAACTGTTTTTT
TRBV4-1	TRBD2	.	TRBJ2-1	CASSLGTSGHNEQFF	TGCGCCAGCAGCCTCGGGACTAGCGGGCACAATGAGCAGTTCTTC
TRBV19	TRBD2	.	TRBJ2-7	CASSIDRSKTSGTSYEQYF	TGTGCCAGTAGTATAGATCGATCGAAGACTAGCGGGACATCCTACGAGCAGTACTTC
TRBV27	TRBD1	.	TRBJ1-5	CASSPATGGSNQPQHF	TGTGCCAGCAGTCCAGCGACAGGGGGTAGCAATCAGCCCCAGCATTTT
TRBV4-1	.	.	TRBJ2-7	CASSLVPVSYEQYF	TGCGCCAGCAGCCTGGTACCAGTTTCCTACGAGCAGTACTTC
TRBV7-8	.	.	TRBJ2-5	CASSLPGTQYF	TGTGCCAGCAGCCTTCCAGGGACCCAGTACTTC
TRBV5-1	TRBD2	.	TRBJ2-1	CASSPRVAGVEQFF	TGCGCCAGCAGCCCCAGGGTAGCGGGAGTCGAGCAGTTCTTC
TRBV5-8	.	.	TRBJ2-5	CASSLDGLTKTQYF	TGTGCCAGCAGCTTGGATGGACTAACGAAGACCCAGTACTTC
TRBV24-1	TRBD2	.	TRBJ2-3	CATRGDLSTDTQYF	TGTGCCACCCGGGGGGATCTAAGCACAGATACGCAGTATTTT
TRBV5-1	.	.	TRBJ1-2	CASSPHEGAGNYGYTF	TGCGCCAGCAGCCCACATGAGGGAGCGGGAAACTATGGCTACACCTTC
TRBV28	.	.	TRBJ2-7	CASSLYQDEQYF	TGTGCCAGCAGTTTATACCAGGACGAGCAGTACTTC
TRBV6-5	TRBD2	.	TRBJ2-2	CASSREGTGELFF	TGTGCCAGCTCCCGGGAGGGCACCGGGGAGCTGTTTTTT
TRBV10-2	TRBD2	.	TRBJ2-1	CASSRTSGTGNEQFF	TGCGCCAGCAGTAGGACTAGCGGGACAGGGAATGAGCAGTTCTTC
TRBV9	.	.	TRBJ2-1	CASSVVAGGGDEQFF	TGTGCCAGCAGCGTAGTTGCGGGTGGGGGCGATGAGCAGTTCTTC
TRBV6-2/TRBV6-3	.	.	TRBJ1-1	CASSYRGGTEAFF	TGTGCCAGCAGTTACCGGGGAGGAACTGAAGCTTTCTTT
TRBV19	.	.	TRBJ2-1	CASSQATYNEQFF	TGTGCCAGTAGTCAGGCCACCTACAATGAGCAGTTCTTC
TRBV25-1	TRBD2	.	TRBJ2-3	CASSETWRTSGGTDTQYF	TGTGCCAGCAGTGAAACGTGGAGAACTAGCGGGGGCACAGATACGCAGTATTTT
TRBV3-1/TRBV3-2	TRBD2	.	TRBJ2-1	CASSQDLAGLRSEQFF	TGTGCCAGCAGCCAAGACTTAGCGGGCCTGCGCAGTGAGCAGTTCTTC
TRBV18	.	.	TRBJ2-1	CASSPPQVLDNEQFF	TGTGCCAGCTCACCACCTCAGGTACTAGACAATGAGCAGTTCTTC
TRBV6-5	.	.	TRBJ1-1	CASSTERDTEAFF	TGTGCCAGCAGTACCGAGAGGGACACTGAAGCTTTCTTT
TRBV18	TRBD2	once	TRBJ2-2	CASSPALAGVGTGELFF	TGTGCCAGCTCACCGGCACTAGCGGGAGTTGGCACCGGGGAGCTGTTTTTT
TRBV18	TRBD1	.	TRBJ2-5	CASSPQGAQETQYF	TGTGCCAGCTCACCACAGGGGGCCCAAGAGACCCAGTACTTC
TRBV11-2	TRBD2	once	TRBJ2-1	CASSFLAGGNEQFF	TGTGCCAGCAGCTTCCTAGCGGGCGGCAATGAGCAGTTCTTC
TRBV2	TRBD1	.	TRBJ1-5	CASSDRGISNQPQHF	TGTGCCAGCAGCGACAGGGGGATTAGCAATCAGCCCCAGCATTTT
TRBV4-1	TRBD1	.	TRBJ1-1	CASSPQGQMNTEAFF	TGCGCCAGCAGCCCACAGGGACAGATGAACACTGAAGCTTTCTTT
TRBV2	.	.	TRBJ2-5	CASSETATRQETQYF	TGTGCCAGCAGTGAGACAGCGACCCGACAAGAGACCCAGTACTTC
TRBV12-5	.	.	TRBJ2-5	CASGFYGGETQYF	TGTGCTAGTGGTTTCTATGGGGGGGAGACCCAGTACTTC
TRBV6-2/TRBV6-3	.	few	TRBJ2-3	CASSYQRPPQYF	TGTGCCAGCAGTTACCAGCGGCCACCGCAGTATTTT
TRBV2	.	.	TRBJ1-5	CASSSRRGDQPQHF	TGTGCCAGCAGTTCGAGGAGGGGTGATCAGCCCCAGCATTTT
TRBV15	.	.	TRBJ2-7	CATSRDGGSIPYEQYF	TGTGCCACCAGCAGAGATGGGGGGAGTATTCCCTACGAGCAGTACTTC
TRBV7-9	.	.	TRBJ1-2	CASSLLAGPYGYTF	TGTGCCAGCAGCTTATTGGCGGGCCCCTATGGCTACACCTTC
TRBV19	TRBD1	.	TRBJ1-2	CASSILLGTGEGYTF	TGTGCCAGTAGTATCCTTTTGGGGACAGGGGAAGGCTACACCTTC
TRBV7-6	.	.	TRBJ2-2	CASIPARGYTGELFF	TGTGCCAGCATCCCTGCGAGAGGCTACACCGGGGAGCTGTTTTTT
TRBV6-5	.	once	TRBJ2-1	CASSYSRVYNEQFF	TGTGCCAGCAGTTACTCGAGGGTCTACAATGAGCAGTTCTTC
TRBV5-4	TRBD2	.	TRBJ2-3	CASSVPGLAGIGTDTQYF	TGTGCCAGCAGCGTCCCCGGACTAGCGGGAATTGGGACAGATACGCAGTATTTT
TRBV30	.	.	TRBJ1-2	CAWSVRTKGGYTF	TGTGCCTGGAGTGTCCGGACAAAGGGGGGCTACACCTTC
TRBV6-1	TRBD2	.	TRBJ2-2	CASSEFWTSGIANTGELFF	TGTGCCAGCAGTGAATTCTGGACTAGCGGGATCGCGAACACCGGGGAGCTGTTTTTT
TRBV4-1	.	.	TRBJ1-6	CASSQEEGARYSPLHF	TGCGCCAGCAGCCAAGAGGAAGGGGCGCGTTATTCACCCCTCCACTTT
TRBV3-1/TRBV3-2	TRBD2	.	TRBJ2-6	CASSPWLAGSSGANVLTF	TGTGCCAGCAGCCCCTGGCTAGCGGGTAGCTCTGGGGCCAACGTCCTGACTTTC
TRBV4-2	.	.	TRBJ2-3	CASSQDKAATSTDTQYF	TGTGCCAGCAGCCAAGATAAAGCGGCCACTAGCACAGATACGCAGTATTTT
TRBV7-2	.	.	TRBJ2-1	CASTLGTWFDNEQFF	TGTGCCAGCACCCTTGGGACATGGTTTGACAATGAGCAGTTCTTC
TRBV3-1/TRBV3-2	.	.	TRBJ2-4	CASSQDRDIQYF	TGTGCCAGCAGCCAAGACAGGGACATTCAGTACTTC
TRBV21-1	.	.	TRBJ2-7	CASSKVARSVDYEQYF	TGTGCCAGCAGCAAAGTGGCTAGGAGCGTCGACTACGAGCAGTACTTC